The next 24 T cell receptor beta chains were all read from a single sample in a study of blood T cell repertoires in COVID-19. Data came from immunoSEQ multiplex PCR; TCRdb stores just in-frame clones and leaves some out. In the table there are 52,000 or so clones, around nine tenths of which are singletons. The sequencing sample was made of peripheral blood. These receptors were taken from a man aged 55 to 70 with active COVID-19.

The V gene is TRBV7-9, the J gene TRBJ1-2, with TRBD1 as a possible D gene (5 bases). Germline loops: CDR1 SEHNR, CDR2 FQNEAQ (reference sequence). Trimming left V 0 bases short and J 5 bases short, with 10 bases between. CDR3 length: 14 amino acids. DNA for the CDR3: TGTGCCAGCAGCTTAGCTGGGCAGGGTTATGGCTACACCTTC. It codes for CASSLAGQGYGYTF.

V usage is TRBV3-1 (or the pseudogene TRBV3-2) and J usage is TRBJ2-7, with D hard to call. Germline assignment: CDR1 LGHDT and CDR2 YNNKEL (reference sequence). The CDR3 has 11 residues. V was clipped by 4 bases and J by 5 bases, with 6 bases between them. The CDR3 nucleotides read TGTGCCAGCAGCCTCCATCACGAGCAGTACTTC. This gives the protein CASSLHHEQYF.

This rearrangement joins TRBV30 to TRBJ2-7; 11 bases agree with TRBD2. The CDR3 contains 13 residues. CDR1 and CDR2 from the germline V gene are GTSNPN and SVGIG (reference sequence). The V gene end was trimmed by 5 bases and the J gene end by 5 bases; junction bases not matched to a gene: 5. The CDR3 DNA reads TGTGCCTGGGCGACTAGCGGGACCAACGAGCAGTACTTC. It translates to CAWATSGTNEQYF.

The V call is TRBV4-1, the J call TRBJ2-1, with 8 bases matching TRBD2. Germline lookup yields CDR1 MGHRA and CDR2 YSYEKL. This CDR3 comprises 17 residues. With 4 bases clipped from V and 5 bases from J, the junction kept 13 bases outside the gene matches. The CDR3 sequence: CASSRRLLADVDNEQFF. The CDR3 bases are TGCGCCAGCAGCCGACGGCTACTAGCGGATGTTGACAATGAGCAGTTCTTC.

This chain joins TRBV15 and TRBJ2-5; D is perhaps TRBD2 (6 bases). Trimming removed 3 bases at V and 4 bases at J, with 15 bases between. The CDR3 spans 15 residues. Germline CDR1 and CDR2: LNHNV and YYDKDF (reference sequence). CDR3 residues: CATSSDGTHLETQYF. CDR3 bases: TGTGCCACCAGCAGTGATGGGACTCACCTAGAGACCCAGTACTTC.

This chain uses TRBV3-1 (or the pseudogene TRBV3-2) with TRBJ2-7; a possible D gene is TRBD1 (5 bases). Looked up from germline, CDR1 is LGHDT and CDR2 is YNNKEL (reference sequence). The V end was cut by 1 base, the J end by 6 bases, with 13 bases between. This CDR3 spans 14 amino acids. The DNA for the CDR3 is TGTGCCAGCAGCCAAGGAGGCAGGGTGGGCGAGCAGTACTTC. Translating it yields CASSQGGRVGEQYF.

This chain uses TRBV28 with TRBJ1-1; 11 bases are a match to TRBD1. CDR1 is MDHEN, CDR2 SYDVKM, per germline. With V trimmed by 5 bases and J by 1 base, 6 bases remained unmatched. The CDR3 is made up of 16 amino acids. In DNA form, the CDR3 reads TGTGCCAGCAGTCCGGGTGGACAGGGGGCGAACACTGAAGCTTTCTTT. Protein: CASSPGGQGANTEAFF.

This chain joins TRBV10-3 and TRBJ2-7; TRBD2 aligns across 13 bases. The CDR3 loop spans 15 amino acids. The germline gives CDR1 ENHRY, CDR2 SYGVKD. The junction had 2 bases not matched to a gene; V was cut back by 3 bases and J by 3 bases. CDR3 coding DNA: TGTGCCATCAGTGATGGACTAGCGGGAGTCTACGAGCAGTACTTC. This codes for CAISDGLAGVYEQYF.

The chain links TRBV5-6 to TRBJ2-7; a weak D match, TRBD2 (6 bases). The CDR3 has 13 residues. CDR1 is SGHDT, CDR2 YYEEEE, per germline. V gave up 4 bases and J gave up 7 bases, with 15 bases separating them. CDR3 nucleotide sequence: TGTGCCAGCAGCCCGACTAGTCCGGGGGAGCAGTACTTC. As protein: CASSPTSPGEQYF.

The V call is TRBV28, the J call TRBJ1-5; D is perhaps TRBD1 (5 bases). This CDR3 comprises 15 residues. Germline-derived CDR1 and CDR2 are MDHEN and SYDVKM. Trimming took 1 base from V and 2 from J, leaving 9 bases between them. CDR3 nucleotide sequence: TGTGCCAGCAGTTTATCAGGGTCGGGCAATCAGCCCCAGCATTTT. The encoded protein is CASSLSGSGNQPQHF.

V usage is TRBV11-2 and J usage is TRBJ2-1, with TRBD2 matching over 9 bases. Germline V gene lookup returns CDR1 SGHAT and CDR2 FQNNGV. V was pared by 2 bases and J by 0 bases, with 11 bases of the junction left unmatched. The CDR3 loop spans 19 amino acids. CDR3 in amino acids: CASSLRLRLAVRSYNEQFF. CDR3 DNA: TGTGCCAGCAGCTTACGGTTAAGACTAGCGGTCCGCTCCTACAATGAGCAGTTCTTC.

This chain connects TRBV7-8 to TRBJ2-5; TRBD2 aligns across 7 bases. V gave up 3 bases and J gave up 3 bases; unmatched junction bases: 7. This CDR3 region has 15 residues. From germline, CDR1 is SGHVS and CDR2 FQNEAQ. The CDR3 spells CASSFSAGVEETQYF. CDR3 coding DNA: TGTGCCAGCAGCTTTAGTGCGGGAGTCGAAGAGACCCAGTACTTC.

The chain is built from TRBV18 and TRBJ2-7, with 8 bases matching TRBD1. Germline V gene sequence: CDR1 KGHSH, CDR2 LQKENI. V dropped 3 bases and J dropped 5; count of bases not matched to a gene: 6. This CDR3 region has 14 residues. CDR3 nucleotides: TGTGCCAGCTCACCTAGACAGGGGATCAACGAGCAGTACTTC. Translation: CASSPRQGINEQYF.

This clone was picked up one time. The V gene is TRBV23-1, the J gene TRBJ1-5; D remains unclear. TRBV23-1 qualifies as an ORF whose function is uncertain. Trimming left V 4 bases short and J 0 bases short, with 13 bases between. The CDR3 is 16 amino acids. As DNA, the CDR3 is TGCGCCAGCAGTCCGGTGGACTGGGATAGCAATCAGCCCCAGCATTTT. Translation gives CASSPVDWDSNQPQHF.

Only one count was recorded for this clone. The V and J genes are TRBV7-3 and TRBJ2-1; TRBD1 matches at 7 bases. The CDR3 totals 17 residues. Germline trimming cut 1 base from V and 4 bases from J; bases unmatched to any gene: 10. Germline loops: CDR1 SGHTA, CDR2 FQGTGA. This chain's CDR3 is CASSLRPRQGGYNEQFF. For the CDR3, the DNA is TGTGCCAGCAGCTTAAGACCGCGACAGGGCGGTTACAATGAGCAGTTCTTC.

The CDR3 protein is CASSLEGGEGEKLFF. In DNA form, the CDR3 reads TGCGCCAGCAGCTTGGAGGGCGGGGAGGGTGAAAAACTGTTTTTT. This chain uses TRBV5-1 with TRBJ1-4; D unclear. The CDR3 totals 15 residues. Germline values: CDR1 SGHRS, CDR2 YFSETQ. Trimming shortened V by 0 bases and J by 7 bases, and 13 bases separated the two germline ends. Looking up the rest from reference TRBV5-1 and TRBJ1-4 gives the full variable domain: KAGVTQTPRYLIKTRGQQVTLSCSPISGHRSVSWYQQTPGQGLQFLFEYFSETQRNKGNFPGRFSGRQFSNSRSEMNVSTLELGDSALYLCASSLEGGEGEKLFFGSGTQLSVL.

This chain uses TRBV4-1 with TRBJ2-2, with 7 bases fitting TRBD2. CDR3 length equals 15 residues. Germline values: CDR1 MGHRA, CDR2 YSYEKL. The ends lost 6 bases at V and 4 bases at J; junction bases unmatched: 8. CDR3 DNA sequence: TGCGCCAGCAGGTCCCGGCGGGAGCCCACCGGGGAGCTGTTTTTT. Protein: CASRSRREPTGELFF.

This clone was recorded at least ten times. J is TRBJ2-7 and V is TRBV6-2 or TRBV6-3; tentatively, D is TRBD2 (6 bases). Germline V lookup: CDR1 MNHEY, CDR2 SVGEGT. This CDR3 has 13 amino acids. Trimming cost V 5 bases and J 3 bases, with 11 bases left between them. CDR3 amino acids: CASSIGGSYEQYF. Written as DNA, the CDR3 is TGTGCCAGCAGTATCGGAGGGAGCTACGAGCAGTACTTC.

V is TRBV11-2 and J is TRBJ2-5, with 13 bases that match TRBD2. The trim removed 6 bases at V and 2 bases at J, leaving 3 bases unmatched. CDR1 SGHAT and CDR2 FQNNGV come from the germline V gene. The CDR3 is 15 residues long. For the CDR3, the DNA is TGTGCCAGCAGAGCGGGACTAGCGGGACAAGAGACCCAGTACTTC. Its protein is CASRAGLAGQETQYF.

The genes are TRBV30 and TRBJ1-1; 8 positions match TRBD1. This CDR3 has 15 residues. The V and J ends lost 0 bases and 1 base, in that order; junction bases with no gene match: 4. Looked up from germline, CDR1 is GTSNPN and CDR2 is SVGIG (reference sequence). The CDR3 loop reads CAWSVLGTGNTEAFF. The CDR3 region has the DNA TGTGCCTGGAGTGTATTAGGGACAGGGAACACTGAAGCTTTCTTT.

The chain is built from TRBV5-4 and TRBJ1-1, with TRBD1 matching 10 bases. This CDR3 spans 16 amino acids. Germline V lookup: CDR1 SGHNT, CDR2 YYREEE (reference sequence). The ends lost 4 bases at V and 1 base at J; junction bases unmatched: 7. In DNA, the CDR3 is TGTGCCAGCAGCGTGAGGACAGGGGGGCCGAACACTGAAGCTTTCTTT. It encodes CASSVRTGGPNTEAFF.

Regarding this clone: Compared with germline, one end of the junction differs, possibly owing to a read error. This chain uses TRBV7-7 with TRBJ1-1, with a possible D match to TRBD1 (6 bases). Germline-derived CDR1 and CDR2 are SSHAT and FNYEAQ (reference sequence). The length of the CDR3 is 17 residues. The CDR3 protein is CASSLMDSRKGRTEAFF. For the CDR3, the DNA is TGTGCTAGCAGCTTGATGGACAGTCGGAAGGGCAGGACTGAAGCTTTCTTT. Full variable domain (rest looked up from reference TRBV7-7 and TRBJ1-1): GAGVSQSPRYKVTKRGQDVTLRCDPISSHATLYWYQQALGQGPEFLTYFNYEAQPDKSGLPSDRFSAERPEGSISTLTIQRTEQRDSAMYRCASSLMDSRKGRTEAFFGQGTRLTVV.

CDR3 bases: TGTGCCCAGGGGCCGGGTACTGAAGCTTTCTTT. Amino acids: CAQGPGTEAFF. The gene calls are TRBV30 and TRBJ1-1, with D maybe TRBD1 (6 bases). V lost 8 bases to trimming and J lost 5 bases, with 12 bases between them. The CDR3 covers 11 residues. Germline-derived CDR1 and CDR2 are GTSNPN and SVGIG (reference sequence).

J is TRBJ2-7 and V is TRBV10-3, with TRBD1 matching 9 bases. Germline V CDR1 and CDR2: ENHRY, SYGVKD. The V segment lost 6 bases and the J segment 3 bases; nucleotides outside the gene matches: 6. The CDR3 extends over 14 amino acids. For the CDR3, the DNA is TGTGCCATCAGAACACCGGGACAGGGCTACGAGCAGTACTTC. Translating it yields CAIRTPGQGYEQYF.